These 20 T cell receptor beta chains share one sample of origin, sequenced in a study of cytomegalovirus exposure and HLA in healthy donors. Vbeta (60) and Jbeta (13) primers were used in the PCR. Method: immunoSEQ multiplex PCR; TCRdb's copy keeps in-frame clones and lacks some. The data hold 250,000 to 350,000 clones, with roughly 88% observed a single time. Source material: PBMCs. These receptors came from a man between 40 and 49 years old in good health and CMV-seropositive.

The chain employs TRBV5-1 and TRBJ2-4, with D perhaps matching TRBD1 (5 bases). There are 18 residues in the CDR3. Trimming shortened V by 2 bases and J by 0 bases, and 18 bases separated the two germline ends. Germline CDR1 and CDR2: SGHRS and YFSETQ. This chain's CDR3 is CASSFNRQSSLAKNIQYF. The CDR3, as DNA: TGCGCCAGCAGCTTTAACAGGCAGAGTTCATTAGCCAAAAACATTCAGTACTTC.

The chain links TRBV2 to TRBJ2-7; 11 bases are shared with TRBD2. CDR3 length: 15 amino acids. Germline V gene data show CDR1 as SNHLY and CDR2 as FYNNEI. The trim removed 1 base at V and 2 bases at J, leaving 1 base unmatched. CDR3 sequence: CASSEVTSGAYEQYF. DNA for the CDR3: TGTGCCAGCAGTGAAGTGACTAGCGGGGCCTACGAGCAGTACTTC.

The gene calls are TRBV7-3 and TRBJ2-7, with 11 positions matching TRBD1. With 2 bases clipped from V and 0 bases from J, the junction kept 0 bases outside the gene matches. Germline loops: CDR1 SGHTA, CDR2 FQGTGA. The CDR3 consists of 15 residues. CDR3 nucleotides: TGTGCCAGCAGCTTAGGGACAGGGGGCTCCTACGAGCAGTACTTC. It yields the protein CASSLGTGGSYEQYF. Based on the CDR3 plus reference TRBV7-3 and TRBJ2-7, the full variable domain is GAGVSQTPSNKVTEKGKYVELRCDPISGHTALYWYRQSLGQGPEFLIYFQGTGAADDSGLPNDRFFAVRPEGSVSTLKIQRTERGDSAVYLCASSLGTGGSYEQYFGPGTRLTVT.

The chain joins TRBV7-8 to TRBJ2-7; 7 bases are shared with TRBD2. This CDR3 region has 19 residues. V shed 1 base, J shed 2 bases, and the junction held 17 bases outside the gene matches. Germline V CDR1 and CDR2: SGHVS, FQNEAQ. The CDR3 bases are TGTGCCAGCAGCTTAGGAAGAGGTAGGATGCTAGCGGCAACCTACGAGCAGTACTTC. Its translation: CASSLGRGRMLAATYEQYF. The full variable domain, completed using reference TRBV7-8 and TRBJ2-7, is GAGVSQSPRYKVAKRGQDVALRCDPISGHVSLFWYQQALGQGPEFLTYFQNEAQLDKSGLPSDRFFAERPEGSVSTLKIQRTQQEDSAVYLCASSLGRGRMLAATYEQYFGPGTRLTVT.

This clone was detected only once. This chain joins TRBV30 and TRBJ2-1; TRBD2 matches 9 bases. CDR1 and CDR2 (germline): GTSNPN, SVGIG (reference sequence). The ends lost 0 bases at V and 9 bases at J; junction bases unmatched: 15. The CDR3 contains 17 residues. For the CDR3, the DNA is TGTGCCTGGAGTGTTGTCGACCCTAGCGGGGCCTTGAGTGAGCAGTTCTTC. Amino acid sequence: CAWSVVDPSGALSEQFF.

The chain uses TRBV7-9 and TRBJ2-3; D remains unclear. Per germline, CDR1 SEHNR and CDR2 FQNEAQ (reference sequence). Trimming pared 1 base from V and 8 bases from J, leaving 7 bases between. The CDR3 sequence is 12 residues long. CDR3 amino acids: CASSLGLVTQYF. CDR3 DNA: TGTGCCAGCAGCTTAGGTCTAGTTACGCAGTATTTT.

The CDR3 nucleotides are TGTGCCAGCAGCTTAGTTTTTGGGAGCGAGCAGTACTTC. This encodes CASSLVFGSEQYF. The chain carries TRBV7-8 and TRBJ2-7; D perhaps matches TRBD2 (5 bases). Germline CDR1 and CDR2: SGHVS and FQNEAQ. V gave up 1 base and J gave up 6 bases, with 10 bases separating them. The CDR3 runs 13 residues.

V gene TRBV10-3 combines with J gene TRBJ2-5; 8 bases fit TRBD1. The CDR3 length is 15 residues. Germline V CDR1 and CDR2: ENHRY, SYGVKD. Trimming cost V 10 bases and J 2 bases; bases outside gene matches: 12. CDR3 coding DNA: TGTGCCACCGCGCCCCAGGGGGCGCGACAAGAGACCCAGTACTTC. Protein sequence: CATAPQGARQETQYF.

The sample holds a few counts of this clone. The V call is TRBV6-1, the J call TRBJ2-1, with TRBD1 as a possible D gene (5 bases). V was clipped by 3 bases and J by 7 bases, with 16 bases between them. CDR3 length: 15 residues. Per germline, CDR1 MNHNS and CDR2 SASEGT. The CDR3 sequence: CASSDKRGVSNEQFF. DNA of the CDR3: TGTGCCAGCAGTGACAAAAGGGGTGTATCGAATGAGCAGTTCTTC.

This chain connects TRBV6-5 to TRBJ1-1, with D possibly matching TRBD1 (5 bases). Trimming stripped 6 bases from V and 4 bases from J, with 12 bases between. CDR1 is MNHEY and CDR2 is SVGAGI in the germline V gene. The length of the CDR3 is 13 residues. This CDR3 is CASSPMGGTEAFF. The DNA for the CDR3 is TGTGCCAGCAGCCCGATGGGGGGCACTGAAGCTTTCTTT.

Here the CDR3 reads CASSHSGVMYPGANVLTF. The CDR3 DNA sequence: TGCGCCAGCAGCCATTCCGGGGTTATGTATCCTGGGGCCAACGTCCTGACTTTC. The chain links TRBV4-1 to TRBJ2-6; a possible D gene is TRBD2 (5 bases). This CDR3 has 18 amino acids. Germline loops: CDR1 MGHRA, CDR2 YSYEKL. V was shortened by 3 bases and J by 2 bases, with 17 bases between the two germline ends.

The sample holds one count of this clone. V usage is TRBV19 and J usage is TRBJ2-7; the D gene is possibly TRBD1 (5 bases). Germline V gene data show CDR1 as LNHDA and CDR2 as SQIVND (reference sequence). The CDR3 length is 12 residues. Trimming left V 3 bases short and J 5 bases short, with 8 bases between. CDR3 sequence: CASSIAGHEQYF. The CDR3 coding sequence is TGTGCCAGTAGTATTGCAGGGCACGAGCAGTACTTC.

The rearrangement uses TRBV28 and TRBJ2-4; tentative D call: TRBD1 (5 bases). Trimming shortened V by 0 bases and J by 2 bases, and 11 bases separated the two germline ends. The CDR3 covers 16 residues. Germline V gene sequence: CDR1 MDHEN, CDR2 SYDVKM. The CDR3 bases are TGTGCCAGCAGTTTATGGGGGCGAACGACCAAAAACATTCAGTACTTC. It codes for CASSLWGRTTKNIQYF.

V gene TRBV7-3 combines with J gene TRBJ2-1; 7 bases match TRBD2. CDR3 size: 16 residues. The germline V gene has CDR1 SGHTA and CDR2 FQGTGA. The V segment lost 0 bases and the J segment 3 bases; nucleotides outside the gene matches: 5. CDR3: CASSLTGLADYNEQFF. In DNA, the CDR3 is TGTGCCAGCAGCTTAACGGGGCTAGCGGACTACAATGAGCAGTTCTTC.

The CDR3 loop reads CARGTSGRARNEQFF. The CDR3 region has the DNA TGTGCCCGGGGGACTAGCGGGAGGGCCCGTAATGAGCAGTTCTTC. The gene calls are TRBV27 and TRBJ2-1; 16 bases are shared with TRBD2. The junction had 8 bases not matched to a gene; V was cut back by 11 bases and J by 7 bases. This CDR3 has 15 amino acids. Germline loops: CDR1 MNHEY, CDR2 SMNVEV (reference sequence).

The gene calls are TRBV9 and TRBJ2-7, with TRBD2 matching over 8 bases. CDR3 length: 15 amino acids. V dropped 7 bases and J dropped 5; count of bases not matched to a gene: 14. Germline-derived CDR1 and CDR2 are SGDLS and YYNGEE. CDR3 DNA: TGTGCCAGCCAATTGGGAAGACTAGCGATTCACGAGCAGTACTTC. This codes for CASQLGRLAIHEQYF.

This clone was seen a single time. The rearrangement joins TRBV2 to TRBJ2-7, with D perhaps matching TRBD1 (6 bases). The CDR3 loop spans 12 amino acids. Trimming shortened V by 8 bases and J by 1 base, and 9 bases separated the two germline ends. From germline, CDR1 is SNHLY and CDR2 FYNNEI. The CDR3 spells CASRTASYEQYF. CDR3 DNA: TGTGCCAGCCGGACAGCTTCCTACGAGCAGTACTTC.

The V and J genes are TRBV7-3 and TRBJ2-5; 11 bases are shared with TRBD1. Trimming removed 5 bases from V and 5 bases from J; junction bases left unmatched: 7. The CDR3 runs 15 residues. Germline V gene lookup returns CDR1 SGHTA and CDR2 FQGTGA. The CDR3 protein is CASSPGQGGRETQYF. DNA for the CDR3: TGTGCCAGCAGCCCGGGACAGGGGGGCCGGGAGACCCAGTACTTC.

CDR3: CASSLTTNYGYTF. CDR3 nucleotide sequence: TGTGCCAGTAGTTTGACAACTAACTATGGCTACACCTTC. This chain uses TRBV19 with TRBJ1-2; the D is unclear. The CDR3 sequence is 13 residues long. Germline V lookup: CDR1 LNHDA, CDR2 SQIVND (reference sequence). Trimming removed 5 bases at V and 0 bases at J, with 7 bases between.

V is TRBV15 and J is TRBJ1-2, with 7 bases matching TRBD1. CDR1 is LNHNV and CDR2 is YYDKDF in the germline V gene (reference sequence). The CDR3 runs 14 residues. V trimming: 4 bases; J trimming: 5 bases; junction bases outside the gene matches: 7. The CDR3: CATSKEGAAYGYTF. The DNA for the CDR3 is TGTGCCACCAGCAAGGAGGGGGCTGCATATGGCTACACCTTC. The variable domain in full, with the rest retrieved from reference TRBV15 and TRBJ1-2, is DAMVIQNPRYQVTQFGKPVTLSCSQTLNHNVMYWYQQKSSQAPKLLFHYYDKDFNNEADTPDNFQSRRPNTSFCFLDIRSPGLGDTAMYLCATSKEGAAYGYTFGSGTRLTVV.